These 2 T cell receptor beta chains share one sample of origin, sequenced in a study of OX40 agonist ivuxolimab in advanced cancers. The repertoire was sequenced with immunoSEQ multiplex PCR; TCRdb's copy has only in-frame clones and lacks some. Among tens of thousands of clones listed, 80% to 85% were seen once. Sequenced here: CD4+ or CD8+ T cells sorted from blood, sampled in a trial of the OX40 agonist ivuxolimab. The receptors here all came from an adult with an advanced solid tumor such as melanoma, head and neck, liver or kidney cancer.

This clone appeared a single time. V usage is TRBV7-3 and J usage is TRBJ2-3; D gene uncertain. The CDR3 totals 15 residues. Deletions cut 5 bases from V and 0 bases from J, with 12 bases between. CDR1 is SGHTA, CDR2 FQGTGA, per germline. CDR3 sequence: CASSPRYTSTDTQYF. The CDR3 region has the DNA TGTGCCAGCAGCCCCCGATACACTAGCACAGATACGCAGTATTTT.

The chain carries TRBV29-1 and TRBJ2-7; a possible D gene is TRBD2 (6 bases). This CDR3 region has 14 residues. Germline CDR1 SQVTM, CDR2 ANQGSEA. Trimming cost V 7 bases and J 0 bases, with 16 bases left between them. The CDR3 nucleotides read TGCAGCGCCCTCGGAGGGATCAGCTCCTACGAGCAGTACTTC. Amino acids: CSALGGISSYEQYF.